This T cell receptor beta chain stems from a study of blood T cell repertoires in COVID-19. About the study: In each case, the material was cDNA or gDNA derived from T cells, B-cell-depleted T cells, or PBMCs.

TCRdb keeps only in-frame clones here, not all; method: immunoSEQ multiplex PCR. The sample carries approximately 24,000 clones, almost 90% recorded once. The V gene lost 2 bases and the J gene lost 4 bases, with 9 bases spanning the gap. Germline loops: CDR1 MNHNS, CDR2 SASEGT. There are 13 residues in the CDR3. This rearrangement joins TRBV6-1 to TRBJ2-7; a possible D gene is TRBD1 (6 bases). The receptor was derived from a man aged 65 to 85 with acute or convalescent COVID-19. The sequencing input was peripheral blood. This chain's CDR3 is CASSEKTGYEQYF. CDR3 sequence (DNA): TGTGCCAGCAGTGAAAAAACAGGGTACGAGCAGTACTTC.